This TCR beta chain was sequenced for a study of shared clonotypes between healthy human individuals. V gave up 4 bases and J gave up 5 bases; unmatched junction bases: 7. The CDR3 covers 15 residues. Germline V gives CDR1 GTSNPN, CDR2 SVGIG (reference sequence). Every immunoSEQ plate was one replicate of a subset's evenly spread DNA. The method was immunoSEQ multiplex PCR; TCRdb's version includes in-frame clones alone and lacks a portion of them. The sample records millions of clones, roughly nine tenths being singletons. This rearrangement joins TRBV30 to TRBJ2-2; 10 nucleotides align to TRBD1. The sequence came from a young man in good health. The sequencing input was naive CD4+ T cells sorted from blood. Subset of the sample: CD45RA+ positively selected. The CDR3: CAWKRGQGITGELFF. Here the CDR3 DNA reads TGTGCCTGGAAAAGGGGACAGGGGATTACCGGGGAGCTGTTTTTT.